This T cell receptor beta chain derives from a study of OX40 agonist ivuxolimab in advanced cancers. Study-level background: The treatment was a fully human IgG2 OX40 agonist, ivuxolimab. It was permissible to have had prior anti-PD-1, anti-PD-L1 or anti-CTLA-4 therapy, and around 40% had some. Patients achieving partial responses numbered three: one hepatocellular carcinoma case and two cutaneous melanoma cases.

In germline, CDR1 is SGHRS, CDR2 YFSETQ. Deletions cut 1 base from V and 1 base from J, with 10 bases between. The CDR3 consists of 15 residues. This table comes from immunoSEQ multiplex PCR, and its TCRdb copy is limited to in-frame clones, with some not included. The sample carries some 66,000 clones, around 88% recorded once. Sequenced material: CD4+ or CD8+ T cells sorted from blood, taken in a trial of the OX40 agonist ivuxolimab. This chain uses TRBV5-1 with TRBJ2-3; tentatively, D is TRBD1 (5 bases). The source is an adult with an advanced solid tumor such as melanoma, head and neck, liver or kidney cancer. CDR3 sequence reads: CASSLSGFGTDTQYF. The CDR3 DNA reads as TGCGCCAGCAGCTTGTCAGGGTTCGGCACAGATACGCAGTATTTT.